A selection of T cell receptor beta chains follows, all from one sample in a study of spatial heterogeneity in lung cancer. TCRdb passed the 5' RACE reads through MiXCR, listing each CDR3 protein once. Among around 40,000 distinct CDR3 sequences, 4% to 6% were seen once, and the ten largest hold more than 20%. Sequenced material: PBMCs, taken at surgery. These receptors originate from a female donor with early-stage non-small cell lung cancer. Both conserved end residues are part of each CDR3. Each record gives: clone size, J gene, V gene, D gene, CDR3 DNA, CDR3 protein. A D gene is named only where the DNA matches it firmly. Rows give clone size only sometimes, using once, few, many, or a class for an expanded clone.

size: few
J: TRBJ2-1
V: TRBV14
D: NA
DNA: TGTGCCAGCAGCCAAGACTTCTACAATGAGCAGTTCTTC
CDR3: CASSQDFYNEQFF

size: many
J: TRBJ1-1
V: TRBV29-1
D: NA
DNA: TGCAGCGTCGGTAGACAGTTCATGAACACTGAAGCTTTCTTT
CDR3: CSVGRQFMNTEAFF

size: many
J: TRBJ1-4
V: TRBV7-8
D: NA
DNA: TGTGCCAGCAGCTCCCGTCGGGTGTCCAGTGGTGAAAAACTGTTTTTT
CDR3: CASSSRRVSSGEKLFF

size: many
J: TRBJ2-3
V: TRBV28
D: TRBD1
DNA: TGTGCCAGCAGTGCCGGGACAGGGGTGGATACGCAGTATTTT
CDR3: CASSAGTGVDTQYF

size: many
J: TRBJ2-3
V: TRBV7-2
D: NA
DNA: TGTGCCAGCAGCTTAGGGAGCACAGATACGCAGTATTTT
CDR3: CASSLGSTDTQYF

size: NA
J: TRBJ1-4
V: TRBV29-1
D: NA
DNA: TGCAGCGTTGGCGAGGGGCTCGGGGAAAAACTGTTTTTT
CDR3: CSVGEGLGEKLFF

size: many
J: TRBJ2-1
V: TRBV9
D: TRBD2
DNA: TGTGCCAGCAGCGTAGAAGGCGGACCGGGACTAGTCGGTAATGAGCAGTTCTTC
CDR3: CASSVEGGPGLVGNEQFF

size: few
J: TRBJ2-5
V: TRBV7-7
D: TRBD2
DNA: TGTGCCAGCAGTCCAAAGCGGGGGGGCCGAGAGACCCAGTACTTC
CDR3: CASSPKRGGRETQYF

size: few
J: TRBJ2-7
V: TRBV3-1
D: NA
DNA: TGTGCCAGCAGCCAGGGCGAAGCTATCTACGAGCAGTACTTC
CDR3: CASSQGEAIYEQYF

size: many
J: TRBJ2-3
V: TRBV20-1
D: TRBD2
DNA: TGCAGTGCTACCCTTACTAGCGGGGGCCGCGGTACGCAGTATTTT
CDR3: CSATLTSGGRGTQYF

size: many
J: TRBJ2-5
V: TRBV7-9
D: NA
DNA: TGTGCCAGCAGCTTAGCGGCCAGCTCCAAAGAGACCCAGTACTTC
CDR3: CASSLAASSKETQYF

size: few
J: TRBJ2-7
V: TRBV20-1
D: NA
DNA: TGCAGTGCTAGAGTAGGTACGGAGCGCTACGAGCAGTACTTC
CDR3: CSARVGTERYEQYF

size: many
J: TRBJ2-5
V: TRBV9
D: TRBD1
DNA: TGTGCCAGCAGCCCTGCCCTGACAGGGGACCCTCAAGAGACCCAGTACTTC
CDR3: CASSPALTGDPQETQYF

size: few
J: TRBJ1-5
V: TRBV7-2
D: NA
DNA: TGTGCCAGCAGCTTCCCGGCTTACGGCGGGGGCAATCAGCCCCAGCATTTT
CDR3: CASSFPAYGGGNQPQHF

size: NA
J: TRBJ2-1
V: TRBV19
D: TRBD2
DNA: TGTGCCAGTAGTATAAGTAGCGGGGGGTACAATGAGCAGTTCTTC
CDR3: CASSISSGGYNEQFF

size: many
J: TRBJ2-2
V: TRBV11-2
D: NA
DNA: TGTGCCAGCAGCTTAGTCTCGGACCGATCTCTCTCCGCGAACACCGGGGAGCTGTTTTTT
CDR3: CASSLVSDRSLSANTGELFF

size: many
J: TRBJ1-1
V: TRBV5-1
D: NA
DNA: TGCGCCAGCAGCTTGGAGGGGAGAACACCTGAAGCTTTCTTT
CDR3: CASSLEGRTPEAFF

size: NA
J: TRBJ2-5
V: TRBV3-1
D: NA
DNA: TGTGCCAGCAGCCAAGGGGGCCGGACCCAGTACTTC
CDR3: CASSQGGRTQYF

size: many
J: TRBJ1-5
V: TRBV5-1
D: NA
DNA: TGCGCCAGCAGCTGCCGTGACCGTCGCCCTATAAATCAGCCCCAGCATTTT
CDR3: CASSCRDRRPINQPQHF

size: many
J: TRBJ2-1
V: TRBV7-9
D: NA
DNA: TGTGCCAGCAGCTTGGGAAATGAGCAGTTCTTC
CDR3: CASSLGNEQFF

size: many
J: TRBJ1-1
V: TRBV9
D: NA
DNA: TGTGCCAGCAGCGCTAAGGGATCGGGCACTGAAGCTTTCTTT
CDR3: CASSAKGSGTEAFF

size: NA
J: TRBJ2-3
V: TRBV27
D: NA
DNA: TGTGCCAGCCATTTGAGACGGGATGGTACAGATACGCAGTATTTT
CDR3: CASHLRRDGTDTQYF

size: NA
J: TRBJ2-3
V: TRBV4-2
D: NA
DNA: TGTGCCAGCAGCCCCGTGCGGGGCAGAACAGATACGCAGTATTTT
CDR3: CASSPVRGRTDTQYF

size: many
J: TRBJ2-4
V: TRBV15
D: NA
DNA: TGTGCCACCAGCAGAGCGATAGGGGGGGTCAACATTCAGTACTTC
CDR3: CATSRAIGGVNIQYF

size: few
J: TRBJ2-1
V: TRBV7-3
D: TRBD2
DNA: TGTGCCAGCAGCTCAGGCCGGGGAAGCGGGGGACCTTACTACTATGAGCAGTTCTTC
CDR3: CASSSGRGSGGPYYYEQFF

size: many
J: TRBJ2-7
V: TRBV5-1
D: TRBD1
DNA: TGCGCCAGCAGCTCCGACAGGGTTGGTGAGCAGTACTTC
CDR3: CASSSDRVGEQYF

size: few
J: TRBJ1-3
V: TRBV6-5
D: NA
DNA: TGTGCCAGCAGGCGCGACACGGTCTCTGGAAACACCATATATTTT
CDR3: CASRRDTVSGNTIYF

size: many
J: TRBJ2-3
V: TRBV20-1
D: NA
DNA: TGCAGTGCTAGGGACAGCAGCACAGATACGCAGTATTTT
CDR3: CSARDSSTDTQYF

size: many
J: TRBJ1-1
V: TRBV6-5
D: NA
DNA: TGTGCCAGCAGGAACACTTCACCTGGACACTTTGAAGCTTTCTTT
CDR3: CASRNTSPGHFEAFF

size: many
J: TRBJ2-2
V: TRBV12-3/TRBV12-4
D: TRBD1
DNA: TGTGCCAGCAGCCGACCGGGACAGTCGAACACCGGGGAGCTGTTTTTT
CDR3: CASSRPGQSNTGELFF

size: many
J: TRBJ2-3
V: TRBV28
D: NA
DNA: TGTGCCAGCAGCAAAATAGAAGATACGCAGTATTTT
CDR3: CASSKIEDTQYF

size: NA
J: TRBJ1-3
V: TRBV30
D: NA
DNA: TGTGCCTGGAGCCGGGGAAACACCATATATTTT
CDR3: CAWSRGNTIYF

size: many
J: TRBJ2-3
V: TRBV11-2
D: NA
DNA: TGTGCCAGCAGCTTGGGCCGGGGGCGACGAAGAACAGATACGCAGTATTTT
CDR3: CASSLGRGRRRTDTQYF

size: NA
J: TRBJ2-1
V: TRBV6-6
D: TRBD2
DNA: TGTGCCAGCAGTTACTCGATCAGCGGGGGTTACAATGAGCAGTTCTTC
CDR3: CASSYSISGGYNEQFF

size: many
J: TRBJ1-1
V: TRBV7-8
D: NA
DNA: TGTGCCAGCAGCTTAGCGGGACAGAACACTGAAGCTTTCTTT
CDR3: CASSLAGQNTEAFF

size: many
J: TRBJ1-4
V: TRBV7-2
D: NA
DNA: TGTGCCAGCAGCCGGGGACCGAAACTGTTTTTT
CDR3: CASSRGPKLFF

size: NA
J: TRBJ2-3
V: TRBV15
D: TRBD2
DNA: TGTGCCACCAGCAGAGATTCCGGGGGGGCGGATACGCAGTATTTT
CDR3: CATSRDSGGADTQYF

size: NA
J: TRBJ2-7
V: TRBV13
D: NA
DNA: TGTGCCAGCAGCCCGTACAGGGATCACTACGAGCAGTACTTC
CDR3: CASSPYRDHYEQYF

size: few
J: TRBJ2-6
V: TRBV11-2
D: NA
DNA: TGTGCCAGCAGCTCCTCGCGGCGTTTCTCTGGGGCCAACGTCCTGACTTTC
CDR3: CASSSSRRFSGANVLTF

size: many
J: TRBJ2-7
V: TRBV5-1
D: TRBD1
DNA: TGCGCCAGCAGCCAACCGGGACAGACCTCCTACGAGCAGTACTTC
CDR3: CASSQPGQTSYEQYF

size: many
J: TRBJ1-6
V: TRBV9
D: TRBD1
DNA: TGTGCCAGCAGCCGGGACAGTAATTCACCCCTCCACTTT
CDR3: CASSRDSNSPLHF

size: many
J: TRBJ2-7
V: TRBV13
D: TRBD1
DNA: TGTGCCAGCAGCCCAGCCGGGACAGGATACTACGAGCAGTACTTC
CDR3: CASSPAGTGYYEQYF

size: many
J: TRBJ2-7
V: TRBV4-3
D: TRBD2
DNA: TGCGCCAGCAGCCTCGGGACTAGCGGGGGGTTAGACGAGCAGTACTTC
CDR3: CASSLGTSGGLDEQYF

size: many
J: TRBJ2-3
V: TRBV10-3
D: TRBD2
DNA: TGTGCCATCAGTGAGTCGGTAGCGGGGGAGGATACGCAGTATTTT
CDR3: CAISESVAGEDTQYF

size: few
J: TRBJ1-2
V: TRBV4-2
D: NA
DNA: TGTGCCAGCAGCCAAGATTTAACGGGGGTCTCCTATGGCTACACCTTC
CDR3: CASSQDLTGVSYGYTF

size: many
J: TRBJ2-2
V: TRBV4-1
D: NA
DNA: TGCGCCAGCAGCCATTCAGGGAATGCCGGGGAGCTGTTTTTT
CDR3: CASSHSGNAGELFF

size: many
J: TRBJ1-6
V: TRBV5-1
D: NA
DNA: TGCGCCAGCAGCTTGGGGACAGTGGACTACTATTCACCCCTCCACTTT
CDR3: CASSLGTVDYYSPLHF

size: NA
J: TRBJ2-3
V: TRBV27
D: NA
DNA: TGTGCCAGCATTCCGACGGCCAGCACAGATACGCAGTATTTT
CDR3: CASIPTASTDTQYF

size: NA
J: TRBJ2-7
V: TRBV6-1
D: NA
DNA: TGTGCCAGCAGGTCACGGACAGTAGTTTTCTCCCAGTACTTC
CDR3: CASRSRTVVFSQYF